This T cell receptor beta chain was obtained from a study of PD-1 blockade in classical Hodgkin lymphoma. As for the study in general: Once every 2 weeks, patients received intravenous nivolumab at 3 mg/kg.

V was cut by 4 bases and J by 10 bases, with 20 bases left in between. The CDR3 totals 15 residues. CDR1 and CDR2 from the germline V gene are WSHSY and SAAADI. Assay used: immunoSEQ multiplex PCR; TCRdb lists only in-frame clones, some missing. The data hold tens of thousands of clones, with around nine tenths observed a single time. On this clone: The antigen remains unidentified.

The study's findings and limits: Reported findings placed baseline TCR diversity lower in newly diagnosed patients (compared with healthy donors). Whereas CD4+ TCR diversity had risen significantly by C4D1, CD8+ TCR diversity had not. With respect to the repertoire differences, their causes, possibly disease activity or prior therapy, remain undefined.

Indicated time point: cycle 4 day 1 (C4D1), after 6 weeks of nivolumab. Relapse was seen in all patients after autologous stem cell transplantation, and brentuximab vedotin exposure was variable. Sequenced here: peripheral blood mononuclear cells (PBMCs), sampled before the fourth cycle of nivolumab. This chain joins TRBV10-2 and TRBJ2-1; D may be TRBD2 (6 bases). This clonotype was obtained from a human donor with classical Hodgkin lymphoma. The CDR3, as DNA: TGCGCCAGCAGTGTGTGGCGGGACGCCCCTGGAGAGCAGTTCTTC. Its translation is CASSVWRDAPGEQFF.